Reported below is one T cell receptor beta chain. The antigen remains undetermined. The source of the sample is a study of long-term antiretroviral therapy in people with HIV. Amounts of roughly 0.85-10 million cryopreserved PBMC were held in the samples before DNA extraction. The V gene lost 4 bases and the J gene lost 0 bases, with 7 bases spanning the gap. This CDR3 has 13 residues. Germline V CDR1 and CDR2: LNHDA, SQIVND (reference sequence). Study observations and caveats: HIV repertoires spanned narrower CDR3 length ranges than controls.

Survey-level immunoSEQ v3.0 assays were run. Only in-frame clones appear in the TCRdb table, and some are missing; sequencing was by immunoSEQ multiplex PCR. Of about 36,000 clones in the sample, just under 95% were seen once. The V and J genes are TRBV19 and TRBJ2-7, with no clear D. This clonotype was sampled from a woman aged 45-60 years with HIV. The sample here was unsorted PBMCs, taken 4.1 years after starting antiretroviral therapy. The CDR3: CASSRSLSYEQYF. The CDR3, as DNA: TGTGCCAGTAGTAGAAGCCTCTCCTACGAGCAGTACTTC.